Listed below are T cell receptor beta chains from one sample, sequenced in a study of long-term antiretroviral therapy in people with HIV. This table comes from immunoSEQ multiplex PCR, and its TCRdb copy is limited to in-frame clones, with some not included. This table has over 30,000 clones, 70% to 80% appearing once. The source was unsorted PBMCs, collected 1.9 years after starting antiretroviral therapy. The receptors here all came from a man younger than 30 with HIV. The CDR3 runs from the conserved cysteine through the conserved F or W.

v_gene	j_gene	CDR3aa
TRBV19	TRBJ1-6	CASSITDGEGSPLHF
TRBV21-1	TRBJ1-2	CASSKRSRQPANYGYTF
TRBV18	TRBJ2-7	CASSPKGGEQYF
TRBV5-8	TRBJ1-1	CASSLGMGGFGTEAFF
TRBV9	TRBJ1-1	CASSPAETGMNTEAFF
TRBV29-1	TRBJ1-2	CSVEDGRANYGYTF
TRBV6-1	TRBJ1-2	CASSGELFYTF
TRBV5-4	TRBJ2-2	CASSLGALGDGGELFF
TRBV28	TRBJ1-2	CASTGGGFAYGYTF
TRBV28	TRBJ1-1	CASSLAGGNTEAFF
TRBV5-5	TRBJ2-5	CASSLEVQTQYF
TRBV5-1	TRBJ2-5	CASSPSGGGETQYF
TRBV11-2	TRBJ1-1	CASQWDRSNTEAFF
TRBV15	TRBJ1-5	CATSRDRVGTGGRNNQPQHF
TRBV6-5	TRBJ1-2	CASSKGQSYTF
TRBV18	TRBJ1-2	CASSSEEGYTF
TRBV28	TRBJ1-6	CASSPTTTGSPLHF
TRBV19	TRBJ1-5	CASSIEAGQPQHF
TRBV11-2	TRBJ2-3	CASSFGLAGGDTQYF
TRBV5-6	TRBJ1-2	CASSLMAASYGYTF
TRBV28	TRBJ2-7	CASIKAGGRRYEQYF
TRBV5-6	TRBJ2-2	CASSLGPANTGELFF
TRBV7-9	TRBJ2-3	CASSLTGTDTQYF
TRBV10-2	TRBJ2-7	CASRQGLLYEQYF
TRBV10-2	TRBJ2-3	CAIRGDTQYF
TRBV7-2	TRBJ2-3	CASSPSTGRADTQYF
TRBV9	TRBJ1-2	CASSISGDGGGYTF
TRBV28	TRBJ2-5	CASSFRPDAYAETQYF
TRBV19	TRBJ2-6	CASSGLGTGLASGANVLTF
TRBV2	TRBJ2-2	CASSELDPNTGELFF
TRBV10-2	TRBJ2-2	CASSESQGRPGAGGPVGELFF
TRBV19	TRBJ1-2	CASSSPNLYGGRGYTF
TRBV28	TRBJ1-2	CASSFNHGYTF
TRBV5-5	TRBJ1-1	CASSWTQMNTEAFF
TRBV7-2	TRBJ1-1	CASTSQVGFANTEAFF
TRBV7-8	TRBJ1-1	CASSKTSLEAFF
TRBV6-5	TRBJ2-3	CASSYSNGRTQYF
TRBV29-1	TRBJ1-2	CSVDWGTSIHTF
TRBV5-6	TRBJ1-1	CASSLVERFVFF
TRBV27	TRBJ2-7	CASRGASDYEQYF
TRBV5-1	TRBJ1-5	CASSFGEGASPQHF
TRBV19	TRBJ2-5	CASSIAPQETQYF
TRBV5-1	TRBJ2-2	CASSSSKGQGAGNTGELFF
TRBV6-6	TRBJ2-1	CASSSGVGTEQFF
TRBV2	TRBJ2-1	CASRGGDSKQYEQFF